The sequence of this T cell receptor (beta chain) was determined in a study of OX40 agonist ivuxolimab in advanced cancers. About the research overall: The dose-escalation group included hepatocellular carcinoma, melanoma, renal cell carcinoma and head and neck cancer. The group had a mean age of 60 years, ranged from about 20 to 80, and was 80% to 85% male. Study-level results: CD8+ T cells were the subset that, on average, had more expanded clones than CD4+. Low normalized T-cell clonal expansion also characterized some of the nonresponders.

The CDR3 extends over 15 amino acids. Germline V CDR1 and CDR2: LNHDA, SQIVND (reference sequence). Trimming took 4 bases from V and 2 from J, leaving 14 bases between them. The assay was immunoSEQ multiplex PCR, and TCRdb's table has in-frame clones only and misses some. This repertoire shows tens of thousands of clones, 65% to 85% found once; its top ten account for roughly 7%. To note about this clone: What it recognizes is unknown.

The sequence was collected from an adult with an advanced solid tumor such as melanoma, head and neck, liver or kidney cancer. V gene TRBV19 combines with J gene TRBJ2-5; a possible D gene is TRBD2 (6 bases). Sequences were derived from CD4+ or CD8+ T cells sorted from blood, sampled in a trial of the OX40 agonist ivuxolimab. The CDR3 here is CASSNWEDWQETQYF. In nucleotides, the CDR3 is TGTGCCAGTAGTAATTGGGAGGACTGGCAAGAGACCCAGTACTTC.